The present TCR beta chain was sequenced within a study of Graves' ophthalmopathy and Graves' hyperthyroidism (dated by TCRdb to between 2018 and 2020). Describing the broader study: Peripheral blood samples were taken at the time of initial diagnosis, before any treatment was given. To tell Graves' ophthalmopathy apart from Graves' hyperthyroidism, and to predict which patients would progress to ophthalmopathy, the study relied on TCR beta repertoire signatures. In total, approximately 130 blood samples were TCR-sequenced: approximately 40 ophthalmopathy, some 75 hyperthyroidism and some 17 hyperthyroidism-to-ophthalmopathy patients. To explore V-J signatures that distinguish ophthalmopathy from hyperthyroidism, a discovery set of 100 patients was enrolled, made up of roughly 41 with ophthalmopathy and 55 to 65 with stable hyperthyroidism. An independent validation cohort was composed of roughly 18 hyperthyroidism patients and around 15 patients who later progressed from hyperthyroidism to ophthalmopathy. T-cell repertoires of thyroid tissue and blood were compared in six hyperthyroidism patients. Following sampling, methimazole starting at 30 mg daily was administered to hyperthyroidism patients, and high-dose intravenous methylprednisolone was administered to ophthalmopathy patients.

According to the germline V gene, CDR1 reads ENHRY and CDR2 reads SYGVKD. V trim: 0 bases; J trim: 3 bases; unmatched bases: 3. The CDR3 sequence holds 15 residues, the cysteine and phenylalanine included. Only CDR3 DNA remains: 45 bases, in frame from the first base. Points the paper makes about the study in general: In validation, the model predicted ophthalmopathy progression with more than 55% sensitivity and around 72% specificity; approximately 12 predicted patients were CT-confirmed with GO in a median of approximately 6.2 months. Among expanded thyroid clonotypes with frequency above 0.001, most also showed up in blood, which suggests that blood repertoires may reflect the thyroid immune response. No statistical method was used to set the sample size in advance, and the investigators knew which group each participant was assigned to. The 13-signature model separated ophthalmopathy from stable hyperthyroidism with roughly 88% sensitivity and 81.08% specificity in cross-validation, and 80%/75% in the test set.

This clonotype appeared many times. The specificity of this receptor is unknown. No much larger clone is present one base from it, and per-base qualities are unavailable. Ophthalmopathy patients had moderately to severely active disease, Clinical Activity Score of at least 3, NOSPECS grade of at least 4, and disease duration under 3 months. Patients with other autoimmune diseases, uncontrolled infections, pregnancy or lactation were excluded from the study. Diagnosis relied on clinical symptoms, serum thyroxine, TRAb, thyroid ultrasound and orbital computed tomography. Using Ficoll-Paque density gradient centrifugation, PBMCs were isolated from about 10 ml of fresh peripheral blood. Trizol reagent was used to extract the total RNA, and its quality was then checked on an Agilent 2100 Bioanalyzer. For repertoire sequencing, TCR beta CDR3 regions were amplified from RNA transcripts. HTBI primers and the Qiagen OneStep RT-PCR kit were used in a first-round RT-PCR, which was followed by a second-round multiplex PCR, size selection and purification. The libraries underwent paired-end sequencing with 100 bp reads on an Illumina HiSeq2000. Under the source paper's analysis protocol: SOAPnuke was used to process the reads, removing any read that contained adapters or uncalled bases, had a mean Phred below 15, or lacked an exact match to the constant primer or identifier. High-quality paired reads were merged with COPE v1.2.5. Clonotypes were defined as unique nucleotide sequences and were aligned to IMGT TRB V, D and J references using MiTCR v1.1. Only V-J combinations with frequency above 0.0001 were analysed, covering around 99% of repertoires. For each V-J combination, a TCR clonal expansion and chaos score was defined as F50 clonal expansion divided by the chaos observed in the TCRdist matrix. Welch's t-statistics and random forest were used to reduce features to about 14 V-J combinations, which were fed into a naive Bayes classifier. The similarity between thyroid and blood repertoires was quantified using the Morisita-Horn index. In TCRdb, the public reads were trimmed at Q25 with fastp and aligned with MiXCR, with productive beta chains retained. CDR3 protein sequences are deduplicated, and each keeps its most common genes and DNA. These V and J calls rely on TCRdb rather than the paper's analysis. The sample table holds hundreds of thousands of distinct CDR3 sequences, of which 35% to 45% were seen once. Clones ranked in the top ten supply about 3.3% of the sample.

The sequenced material came from peripheral blood. The rearrangement joined TRBV10-3 to TRBJ2-7; TRBD1 aligns with 9 central bases. The clonotype originates from an adult man with Graves' ophthalmopathy. For the CDR3, the sequence is CAISESTGGGYEQYF. In nucleotide form, the sequence is TGTGCCATCAGTGAGTCGACAGGGGGTGGCTACGAGCAGTACTTC.